This T cell receptor (beta chain) comes out of a study of blood T cell repertoires in COVID-19 (dated by TCRdb to the early 2020s). Background on the whole study: Samples covering the acute and convalescent phases of COVID-19 were provided by collaborators in the United States, Italy and Spain. The prospective study material was composed of cDNA or gDNA derived from T cells, B-cell-depleted T cells, or PBMCs. HLA class I and class II types, where available, came from metadata supplied by the sample provider rather than from assay-based typing. Nearly every sample came with metadata listing a de-identified subject ID, COVID-19 status, age in years and sex. Samples were obtained from the ongoing ImmuneRACE study (first 160 participants) and from about 1,300 subjects provided by 6 global collaborators. The repertoires were released in a freely available public database meant as a resource for research on the immune response to SARS-CoV-2. Subjects who had been exposed to COVID-19, were actively infected with it, or had recovered from it provided the deeply sampled blood TCRbeta repertoires that made up the dataset. Points the paper makes about the study in general: How much clinical and demographic metadata was included differed by source and by participant, and the metadata was provided uncurated.

Counted from cysteine to phenylalanine, this CDR3 has 15 amino acids. Only the CDR3 DNA stays, 45 bases, in frame from base 1. Cut back by 0 bases and 1 base, the V and J ends lie 8 bases apart. CDR1 and CDR2, looked up from the germline V gene, are SGHRS and YFSETQ. For this clone: The clone's antigen remains unknown. Per-base quality was not reported, and no clone a single base away is much larger than it.

TCRbeta CDR3 regions were amplified from genomic DNA using the immunoSEQ Assay, a bias-controlled multiplex PCR. On the study's bioinformatics: The number of nucleated cells in each sample was estimated by amplification of reference gene primers within the assay. Sequence reads were collapsed and filtered to measure the absolute abundance of every unique TCRbeta CDR3 rearrangement. For each sample, productive Simpson clonality was calculated as the square root of Simpson's diversity index across productive rearrangements. Not all clones reach the TCRdb copy of this immuneACCESS table, which keeps in-frame sequences only. Checked studies attribute under half of the gap to unresolved V genes and leave the rest unexplained. V and J calls and clone size are given by that table; D and trimming were obtained from the DNA. Here the sample has some 400,000 clones; 80% to 90% occur a single time. Roughly 1.1% of the sample belongs to the ten largest clones.

In the prospective study, participants were about 18 to 95 years old, resided in about two dozen geographic areas of the United States, and were enrolled through a virtual design. Cohort assignment in the prospective study relied on participant-reported clinical history from a screening survey and a study questionnaire. For ImmuneRACE Cohort 3, a participant was defined as recovered based on two consecutive negative NP/OP PCR tests, clearance by a healthcare professional, or resolution of symptoms. Each participant in the prospective study had whole blood, serum and a nasopharyngeal or oropharyngeal swab collected by mobile phlebotomists. Participants in the prospective study had the option to provide additional blood draws and questionnaires over a roughly 2-month period. Blood samples from the prospective study were shipped frozen or at room temperature prior to DNA extraction.

The clonotype was recovered from a man younger than 45 who had recovered from COVID-19. The V gene is TRBV5-1 and the J gene is TRBJ1-3; TRBD1 could be the D gene, as 5 bases match. Sequenced input: PBMCs or T cells enriched from blood (not recorded which). In nucleotide form, the sequence is TGCGCCAGCAGCTTGGAGGCAGGGTCTGGAAACACCATATATTTT. This sequence encodes CASSLEAGSGNTIYF.